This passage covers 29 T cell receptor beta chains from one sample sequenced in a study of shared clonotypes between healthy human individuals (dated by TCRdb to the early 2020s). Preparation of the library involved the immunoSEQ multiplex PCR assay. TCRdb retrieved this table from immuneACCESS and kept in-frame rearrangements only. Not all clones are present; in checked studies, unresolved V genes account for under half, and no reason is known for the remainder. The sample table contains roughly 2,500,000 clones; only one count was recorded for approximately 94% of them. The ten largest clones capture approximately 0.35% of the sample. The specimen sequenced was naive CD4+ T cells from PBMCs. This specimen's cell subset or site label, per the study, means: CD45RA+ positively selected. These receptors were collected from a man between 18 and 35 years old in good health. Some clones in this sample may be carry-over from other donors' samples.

The CDR3 sequence is CASSQTTGKAYEQYF. DNA of the CDR3: TGCGCCAGCAGCCAAACGACAGGGAAAGCCTACGAGCAGTACTTC. This chain links TRBV4-3 with TRBJ2-7; 7 bases are shared with TRBD1. CDR3 length equals 15 residues. V lost 2 bases and J lost 2; bases outside the gene matches: 6. Germline V gene data show CDR1 as LGHNA and CDR2 as YSLEER.

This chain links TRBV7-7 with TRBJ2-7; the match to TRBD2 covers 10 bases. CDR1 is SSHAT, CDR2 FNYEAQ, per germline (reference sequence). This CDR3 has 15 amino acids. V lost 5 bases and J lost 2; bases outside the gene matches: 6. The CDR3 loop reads CASSPGLAVTYEQYF. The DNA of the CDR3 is TGTGCCAGCAGCCCCGGACTAGCGGTGACCTACGAGCAGTACTTC.

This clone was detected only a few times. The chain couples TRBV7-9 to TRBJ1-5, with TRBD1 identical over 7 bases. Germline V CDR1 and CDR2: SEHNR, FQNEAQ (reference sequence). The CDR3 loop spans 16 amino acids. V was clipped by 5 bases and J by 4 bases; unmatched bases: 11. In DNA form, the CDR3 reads TGTGCCAGCAGCGCACTTTCCGGGACAGCGAATCAGCCCCAGCATTTT. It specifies CASSALSGTANQPQHF. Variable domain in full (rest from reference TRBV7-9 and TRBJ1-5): DTGVSQNPRHKITKRGQNVTFRCDPISEHNRLYWYRQTLGQGPEFLTYFQNEAQLEKSRLLSDRFSAERPKGSFSTLEIQRTEQGDSAMYLCASSALSGTANQPQHFGDGTRLSIL.

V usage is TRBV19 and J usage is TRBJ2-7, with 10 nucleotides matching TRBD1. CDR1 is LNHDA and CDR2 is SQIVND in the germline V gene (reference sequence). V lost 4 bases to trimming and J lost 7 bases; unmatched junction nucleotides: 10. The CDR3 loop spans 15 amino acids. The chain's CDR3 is CASSTPGQGHREQYF. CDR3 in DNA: TGTGCCAGTAGTACCCCGGGACAGGGGCATCGGGAGCAGTACTTC.

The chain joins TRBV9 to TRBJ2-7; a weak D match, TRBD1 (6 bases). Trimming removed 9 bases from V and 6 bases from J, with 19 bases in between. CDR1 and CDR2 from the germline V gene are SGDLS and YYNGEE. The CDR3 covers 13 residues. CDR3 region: CATHGVPRGEQYF. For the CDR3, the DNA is TGTGCCACCCATGGCGTGCCCAGGGGCGAGCAGTACTTC.

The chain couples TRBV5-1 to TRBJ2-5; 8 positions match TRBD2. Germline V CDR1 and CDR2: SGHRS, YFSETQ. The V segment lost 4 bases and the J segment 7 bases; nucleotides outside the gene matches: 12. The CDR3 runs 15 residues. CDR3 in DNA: TGCGCCAGCAGCCCCACCGGGGGGGCCCCGGGGACCCAGTACTTC. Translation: CASSPTGGAPGTQYF. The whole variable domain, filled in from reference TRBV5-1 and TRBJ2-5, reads KAGVTQTPRYLIKTRGQQVTLSCSPISGHRSVSWYQQTPGQGLQFLFEYFSETQRNKGNFPGRFSGRQFSNSRSEMNVSTLELGDSALYLCASSPTGGAPGTQYFGPGTRLLVL.

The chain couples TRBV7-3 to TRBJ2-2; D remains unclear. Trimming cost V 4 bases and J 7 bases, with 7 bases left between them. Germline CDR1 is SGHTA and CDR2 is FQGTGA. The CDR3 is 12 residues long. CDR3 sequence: CASSWGSGELFF. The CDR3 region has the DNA TGTGCCAGCAGCTGGGGTAGCGGGGAGCTGTTTTTT. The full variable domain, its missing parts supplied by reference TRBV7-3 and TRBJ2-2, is GAGVSQTPSNKVTEKGKYVELRCDPISGHTALYWYRQSLGQGPEFLIYFQGTGAADDSGLPNDRFFAVRPEGSVSTLKIQRTERGDSAVYLCASSWGSGELFFGEGSRLTVL.

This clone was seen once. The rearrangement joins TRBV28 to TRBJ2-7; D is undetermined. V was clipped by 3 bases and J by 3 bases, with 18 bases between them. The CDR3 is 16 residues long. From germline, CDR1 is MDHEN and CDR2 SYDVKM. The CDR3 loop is CASSFGWDLRDYEQYF. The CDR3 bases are TGTGCCAGCAGTTTCGGTTGGGATTTGCGCGACTACGAGCAGTACTTC.

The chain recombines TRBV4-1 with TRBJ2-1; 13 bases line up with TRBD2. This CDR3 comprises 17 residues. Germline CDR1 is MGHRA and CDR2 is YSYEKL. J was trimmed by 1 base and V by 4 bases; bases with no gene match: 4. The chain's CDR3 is CASSRGTSGTSYNEQFF. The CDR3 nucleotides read TGCGCCAGCAGCCGAGGGACTAGCGGGACTTCCTACAATGAGCAGTTCTTC.

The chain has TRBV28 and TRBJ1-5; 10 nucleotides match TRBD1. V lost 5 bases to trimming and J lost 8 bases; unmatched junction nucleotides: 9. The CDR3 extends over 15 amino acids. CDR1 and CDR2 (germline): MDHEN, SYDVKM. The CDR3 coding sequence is TGTGCCAGCAGTCTGACGACAGGGGGCCGCGAGCCCCAGCATTTT. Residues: CASSLTTGGREPQHF. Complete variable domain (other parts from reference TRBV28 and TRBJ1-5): DVKVTQSSRYLVKRTGEKVFLECVQDMDHENMFWYRQDPGLGLRLIYFSYDVKMKEKGDIPEGYSVSREKKERFSLILESASTNQTSMYLCASSLTTGGREPQHFGDGTRLSIL.

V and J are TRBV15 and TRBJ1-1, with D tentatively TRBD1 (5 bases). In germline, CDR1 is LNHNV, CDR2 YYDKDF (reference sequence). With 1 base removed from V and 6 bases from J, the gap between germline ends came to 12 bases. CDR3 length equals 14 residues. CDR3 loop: CATSRGDLGPEAFF. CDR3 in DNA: TGTGCCACCAGCAGAGGTGATTTGGGGCCTGAAGCTTTCTTT.

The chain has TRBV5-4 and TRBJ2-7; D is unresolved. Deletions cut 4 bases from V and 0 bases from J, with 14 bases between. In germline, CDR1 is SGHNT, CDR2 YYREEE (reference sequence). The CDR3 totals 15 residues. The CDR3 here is CASSARTVSSYEQYF. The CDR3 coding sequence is TGTGCCAGCAGCGCCCGGACCGTAAGCTCCTACGAGCAGTACTTC.

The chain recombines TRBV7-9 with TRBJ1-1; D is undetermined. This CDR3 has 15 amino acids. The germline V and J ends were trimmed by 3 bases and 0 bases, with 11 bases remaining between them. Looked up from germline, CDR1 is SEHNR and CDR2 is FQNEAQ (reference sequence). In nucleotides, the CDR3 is TGTGCCAGCAGCTTTGTCGAGACTATGAACACTGAAGCTTTCTTT. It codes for CASSFVETMNTEAFF. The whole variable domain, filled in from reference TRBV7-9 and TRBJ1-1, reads DTGVSQNPRHKITKRGQNVTFRCDPISEHNRLYWYRQTLGQGPEFLTYFQNEAQLEKSRLLSDRFSAERPKGSFSTLEIQRTEQGDSAMYLCASSFVETMNTEAFFGQGTRLTVV.

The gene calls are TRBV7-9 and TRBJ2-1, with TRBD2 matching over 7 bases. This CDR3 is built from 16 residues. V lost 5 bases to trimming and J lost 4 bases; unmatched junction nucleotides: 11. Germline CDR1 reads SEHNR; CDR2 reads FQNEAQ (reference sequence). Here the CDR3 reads CASSGRELSPYNEQFF. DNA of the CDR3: TGTGCCAGCAGCGGGCGGGAGCTTTCCCCGTACAATGAGCAGTTCTTC.

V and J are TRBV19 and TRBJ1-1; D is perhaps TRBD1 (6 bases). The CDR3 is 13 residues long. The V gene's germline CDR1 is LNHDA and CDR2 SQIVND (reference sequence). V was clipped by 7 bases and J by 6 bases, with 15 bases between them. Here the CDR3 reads CASTPSRGAEAFF. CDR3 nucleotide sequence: TGTGCCAGTACCCCGTCCAGGGGTGCTGAAGCTTTCTTT.

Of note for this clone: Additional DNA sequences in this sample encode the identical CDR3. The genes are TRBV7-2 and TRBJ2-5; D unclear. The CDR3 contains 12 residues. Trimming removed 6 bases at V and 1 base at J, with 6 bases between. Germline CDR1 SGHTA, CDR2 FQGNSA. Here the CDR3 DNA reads TGTGCCAGCAGTCGGGCCCAAGAGACCCAGTACTTC. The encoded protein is CASSRAQETQYF.

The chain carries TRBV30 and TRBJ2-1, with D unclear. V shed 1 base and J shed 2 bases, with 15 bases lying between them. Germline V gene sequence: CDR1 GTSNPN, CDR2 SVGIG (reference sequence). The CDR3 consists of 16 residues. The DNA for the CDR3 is TGTGCCTGGAGTGCCGCCCGGACGGACGCCTACAATGAGCAGTTCTTC. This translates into CAWSAARTDAYNEQFF.

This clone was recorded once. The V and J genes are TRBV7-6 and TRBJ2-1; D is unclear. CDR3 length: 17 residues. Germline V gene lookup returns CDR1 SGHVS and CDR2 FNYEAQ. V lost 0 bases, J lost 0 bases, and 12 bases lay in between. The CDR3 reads CASSLAWAVSSYNEQFF. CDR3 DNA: TGTGCCAGCAGCTTAGCGTGGGCAGTAAGCTCCTACAATGAGCAGTTCTTC.

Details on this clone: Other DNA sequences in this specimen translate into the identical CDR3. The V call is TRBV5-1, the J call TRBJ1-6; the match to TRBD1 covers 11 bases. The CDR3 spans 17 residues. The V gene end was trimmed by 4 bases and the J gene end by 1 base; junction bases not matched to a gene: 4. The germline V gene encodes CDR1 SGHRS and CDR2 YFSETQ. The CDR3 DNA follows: TGCGCCAGCAGCCCAGGGACAGGGGGTTCCTATAATTCACCCCTCCACTTT. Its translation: CASSPGTGGSYNSPLHF. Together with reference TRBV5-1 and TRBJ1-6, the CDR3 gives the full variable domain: KAGVTQTPRYLIKTRGQQVTLSCSPISGHRSVSWYQQTPGQGLQFLFEYFSETQRNKGNFPGRFSGRQFSNSRSEMNVSTLELGDSALYLCASSPGTGGSYNSPLHFGNGTRLTVT.

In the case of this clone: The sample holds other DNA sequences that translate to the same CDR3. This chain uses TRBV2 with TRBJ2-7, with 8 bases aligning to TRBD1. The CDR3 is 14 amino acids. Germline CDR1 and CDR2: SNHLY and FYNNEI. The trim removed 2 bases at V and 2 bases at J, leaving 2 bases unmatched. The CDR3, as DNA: TGTGCCAGCAGTGAACAGGGGGCAACCTACGAGCAGTACTTC. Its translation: CASSEQGATYEQYF.

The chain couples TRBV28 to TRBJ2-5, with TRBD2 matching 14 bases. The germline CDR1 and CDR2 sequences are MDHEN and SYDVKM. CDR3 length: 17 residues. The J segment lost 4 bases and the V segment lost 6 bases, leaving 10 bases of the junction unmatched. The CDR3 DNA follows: TGTGCCAGCAGGACTCCGGGACTAGCGGGAGTGGGAGAGACCCAGTACTTC. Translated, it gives CASRTPGLAGVGETQYF.

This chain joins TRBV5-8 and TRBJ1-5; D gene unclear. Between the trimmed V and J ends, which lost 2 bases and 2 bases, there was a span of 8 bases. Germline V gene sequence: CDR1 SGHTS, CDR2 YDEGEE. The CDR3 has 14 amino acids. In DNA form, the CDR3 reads TGTGCCAGCAGCTTTCAACAACGCAATCAGCCCCAGCATTTT. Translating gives CASSFQQRNQPQHF. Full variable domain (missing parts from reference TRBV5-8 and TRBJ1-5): EAGVTQSPTHLIKTRGQQATLRCSPISGHTSVYWYQQALGLGLQFLLWYDEGEERNRGNFPPRFSGRQFPNYSSELNVNALELEDSALYLCASSFQQRNQPQHFGDGTRLSIL.

This CDR3 reads CASSGGIFNTEAFF. The CDR3 DNA reads as TGTGCCAGCAGCGGCGGAATATTCAACACTGAAGCTTTCTTT. This chain connects TRBV5-6 to TRBJ1-1; unclear D gene. The germline V and J ends were trimmed by 4 bases and 2 bases, with 12 bases remaining between them. Germline V gene lookup returns CDR1 SGHDT and CDR2 YYEEEE. The CDR3 contains 14 residues.

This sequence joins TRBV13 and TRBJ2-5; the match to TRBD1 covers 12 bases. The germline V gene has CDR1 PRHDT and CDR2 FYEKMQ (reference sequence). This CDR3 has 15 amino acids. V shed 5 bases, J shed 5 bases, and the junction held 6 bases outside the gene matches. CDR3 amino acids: CASSEGTGGLETQYF. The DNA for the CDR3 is TGTGCCAGCAGCGAAGGGACAGGGGGCCTGGAGACCCAGTACTTC.

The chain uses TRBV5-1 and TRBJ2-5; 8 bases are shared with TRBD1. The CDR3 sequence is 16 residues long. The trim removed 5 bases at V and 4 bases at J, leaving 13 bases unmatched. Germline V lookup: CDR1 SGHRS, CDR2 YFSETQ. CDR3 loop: CASRQYPQGAGETQYF. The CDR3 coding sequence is TGCGCCAGCAGGCAATACCCCCAGGGGGCGGGAGAGACCCAGTACTTC.

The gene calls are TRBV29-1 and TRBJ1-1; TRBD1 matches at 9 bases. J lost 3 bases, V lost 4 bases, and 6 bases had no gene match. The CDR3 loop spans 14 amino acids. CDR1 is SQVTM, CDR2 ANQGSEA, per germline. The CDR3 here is CSVVRTGDDTEAFF. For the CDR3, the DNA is TGCAGCGTTGTGCGGACAGGGGATGACACTGAAGCTTTCTTT.

For the CDR3, the DNA is TGTGCCAGCAGTCCGGACAGGAGCTCCTACAATGAGCAGTTCTTC. Protein: CASSPDRSSYNEQFF. The gene calls are TRBV2 and TRBJ2-1, with 7 bases matching TRBD1. Germline CDR1 SNHLY, CDR2 FYNNEI. This CDR3 contains 15 residues. V was pared by 5 bases and J by 0 bases, with 4 bases of the junction left unmatched.

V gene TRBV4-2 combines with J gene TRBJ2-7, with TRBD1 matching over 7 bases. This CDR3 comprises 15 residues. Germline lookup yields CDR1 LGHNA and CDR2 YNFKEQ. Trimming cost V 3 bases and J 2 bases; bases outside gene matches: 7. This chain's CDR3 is CASSQAGTAPYEQYF. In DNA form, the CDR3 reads TGTGCCAGCAGCCAGGCCGGGACAGCCCCCTACGAGCAGTACTTC.

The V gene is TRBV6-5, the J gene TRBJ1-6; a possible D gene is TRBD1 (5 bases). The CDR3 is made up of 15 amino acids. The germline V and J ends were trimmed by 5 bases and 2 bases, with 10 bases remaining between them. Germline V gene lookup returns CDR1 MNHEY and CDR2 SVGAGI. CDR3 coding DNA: TGTGCCAGCAGTGGGGGAAGGACCTATAATTCACCCCTCCACTTT. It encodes CASSGGRTYNSPLHF.